This T cell receptor beta chain was retrieved from a study of human T cells and chemical hapten exposure. V was trimmed by 5 bases and J by 3 bases, leaving 15 bases between them. The germline V gene encodes CDR1 SEHNR and CDR2 FQNEAQ (reference sequence). The CDR3 has 15 residues. TCRdb re-analysed the RACE reads in MiXCR, keeping a single row per CDR3 protein. This sample has around 160,000 distinct CDR3 sequences, with about 14% found just once. Time point given: patch test 1, 2 weeks after DPC sensitization. Noted treatment: therapeutic diphenylcyclopropenone sensitization with weekly scalp DPC. The clonotype was recovered from a woman in her 30s with alopecia areata. Some clones in this sample may be carry-over from other donors' samples. This specimen consisted of whole blood, obtained in connection with sensitization to the hapten diphenylcyclopropenone (DPC). This chain uses TRBV7-9 with TRBJ2-3; D not resolved. CDR3 sequence (DNA): TGTGCCAGCAGCCGCCTTGGTGGCGCGACAGATACGCAGTATTTT. Its translation is CASSRLGGATDTQYF.